Given below is one T cell receptor (beta chain) in context. No antigen is known for it. The source of the sample is a study of glioma-infiltrating T cells. Study-level results: Above-expected tissue-blood divergence occurred in all gliomas, most in low-grade ones. Only very few CDR3 sequences appeared in both tissue and blood.

Losses at the gene ends were 5 bases for V and 2 bases for J; bases not matched to a gene: 6. The germline V gene encodes CDR1 SSHAT and CDR2 FNYEAQ (reference sequence). The CDR3 consists of 14 residues. The iRepertoire nested amplicon-rescue multiplex PCR amplified TCR alpha and beta CDR3s from RNA. For one-step reverse transcription and amplification, roughly 100-400 ng of tissue mRNA or PBMC total RNA was used. TCRdb called the multiplex PCR reads again in MiXCR, with one record for every CDR3 protein. Among under 200,000 distinct CDR3 sequences, roughly 45% were seen once, and the ten largest hold around 5.2%.

The specimen sequenced was glioma tissue, nonneoplastic brain tissue, or PBMCs (not recorded which). This clonotype originated in a human donor with low-grade glioma or glioblastoma, undergoing nonglioma brain surgery, or in good health (not recorded which). The chain couples TRBV7-7 to TRBJ2-7, with TRBD1 identical over 7 bases. The CDR3 bases are TGTGCCAGCAGCCCTCAACAGGGGCCCTACGAGCAGTACTTC. Protein: CASSPQQGPYEQYF.